These T cell receptor beta chains were read from a single sample in a study of shared clonotypes between healthy human individuals. Repertoires were generated with immunoSEQ multiplex PCR, while TCRdb's copy carries only in-frame clones and drops some. The table has 98,000 or so clones, 55% to 70% seen once. Sequenced: memory CD8+ T cells sorted from blood. The receptors originated from a woman aged 30 to 39 in good health. The CDR3 runs from the conserved cysteine through the conserved F or W. D genes are given only for firm matches. Some rows mark clone size as missing; the rest say once, few, many or name a class of expanded clone.

j_gene | len | v_gene | d_gene | abundance | CDR3nt | CDR3aa
TRBJ2-7 | 14 | TRBV19 | TRBD2 | many | TGTGCCAGTAGTGGAAGCGGGAGGGCCCCCGAGCAGTACTTC | CASSGSGRAPEQYF
TRBJ2-1 | 11 | TRBV20-1 | - | - | TGCAGTGCCCCCCCAGCCCGTGAGCAGTTCTTC | CSAPPAREQFF
TRBJ1-5 | 14 | TRBV6-4 | TRBD1 | - | TGTGCCAGCTCCCGACAGGGTGGTAATCAGCCCCAGCATTTT | CASSRQGGNQPQHF
TRBJ1-4 | 16 | TRBV28 | - | few | TGTGCCAGCAGTTTTCCGGGGGATGCAACTAATGAAAAACTGTTTTTT | CASSFPGDATNEKLFF
TRBJ1-1 | 13 | TRBV19 | - | - | TGTGCCAGTAGTAACCCCGGGTACACTGAAGCTTTCTTT | CASSNPGYTEAFF
TRBJ1-1 | 17 | TRBV23-1 | TRBD1 | - | TGCGCCAGCAGTCAATCAAGGGACAGGGGGCTTAACACTGAAGCTTTCTTT | CASSQSRDRGLNTEAFF
TRBJ1-4 | 15 | TRBV7-9 | - | once | TGTGCCAGCAGCTTAGCGACGGTATCAAATGAAAAACTGTTTTTT | CASSLATVSNEKLFF
TRBJ2-7 | 14 | TRBV6-5 | TRBD2 | - | TGTGCCAGCAGTTACGCTAGCGGCTCCTACGAGCAGTACTTC | CASSYASGSYEQYF
TRBJ2-7 | 15 | TRBV5-1 | TRBD2 | - | TGCGCCAGCAGCCAGAGCGGGATTAAGTCCTACGAGCAGTACTTC | CASSQSGIKSYEQYF
TRBJ2-7 | 15 | TRBV4-1 | - | - | TGCGCCAGCAGCCAAGATGAAGGCAGGAGCTACGAGCAGTACTTC | CASSQDEGRSYEQYF
TRBJ2-7 | 15 | TRBV29-1 | TRBD2 | - | TGCAGCGTCTATACGGGACTAGCGGGACCGGGGGAGCAGTACTTC | CSVYTGLAGPGEQYF
TRBJ2-7 | 15 | TRBV28 | - | - | TGTGCCAGCAGTTTATCGCAGCACCGACCCGCCGAGCAGTACTTC | CASSLSQHRPAEQYF
TRBJ1-1 | 14 | TRBV19 | TRBD1 | - | TGTGCCAGTAGTACCCAGGGGGCCGGAACTGAAGCTTTCTTT | CASSTQGAGTEAFF
TRBJ2-7 | 13 | TRBV13 | - | - | TGTGCCAGCAGTTCCGGACTTCTCGGGGAGCAGTACTTC | CASSSGLLGEQYF
TRBJ2-1 | 11 | TRBV5-1 | - | - | TGCGCCAGCAGCTTTGAAAATGAGCAGTTCTTC | CASSFENEQFF
TRBJ2-7 | 12 | TRBV5-4 | - | few | TGTGCCATAGGGACTGGGGCCTACGAGCAGTACTTC | CAIGTGAYEQYF
TRBJ2-2 | 15 | TRBV28 | TRBD2 | - | TGTGCCCTCAGTCGGGGGGAGGGCGAGACCGGGGAGCTGTTTTTT | CALSRGEGETGELFF
TRBJ2-1 | 16 | TRBV6-4 | - | - | TGTGCCAGCAGTCTGGAGGGGGCTGGCTCCTACAATGAGCAGTTCTTC | CASSLEGAGSYNEQFF
TRBJ1-1 | 14 | TRBV7-9 | TRBD1 | many | TGTGCCAGCAGCTTAGTTTCGACAGGGCATGAAGCTTTCTTT | CASSLVSTGHEAFF
TRBJ2-1 | 14 | TRBV15 | TRBD2 | - | TGTGCCACCAGCAGGACTAGCGGGATCAATGAGCAGTTCTTC | CATSRTSGINEQFF
TRBJ2-2 | 15 | TRBV19 | TRBD1 | few | TGTGCCAGTAGAAGTTTGACAGGGGACACCGGGGAGCTGTTTTTT | CASRSLTGDTGELFF
TRBJ2-7 | 12 | TRBV30 | - | many | TGTGCCTGGCGCCTAAGCGTCTACGAGCAGTACTTC | CAWRLSVYEQYF
TRBJ2-4 | 19 | TRBV28 | - | - | TGTGCCAGCAGTTTAAGTCTCTACCCATACTTGCTAGCCAAAAACATTCAGTACTTC | CASSLSLYPYLLAKNIQYF
TRBJ2-7 | 15 | TRBV15 | TRBD1 | many | TGTGCCACCAGCGGAACCGGGACAGGGTCCTACGAGCAGTACTTC | CATSGTGTGSYEQYF
TRBJ1-2 | 15 | TRBV7-9 | - | - | TGTGCCAGCAGTCGATGGGGACACCCGGACTATGGCTACACCTTC | CASSRWGHPDYGYTF
TRBJ1-3 | 16 | TRBV11-2 | - | - | TGTGCCAGCAGCTTACAGGAGGGAGCCTCTGGAAACACCATATATTTT | CASSLQEGASGNTIYF
TRBJ2-3 | 17 | TRBV6-1 | - | once | TGTGCCAGCAGTGATAAGTCCGCCAGACACAGCACAGATACGCAGTATTTT | CASSDKSARHSTDTQYF
TRBJ2-7 | 14 | TRBV7-6 | TRBD2 | - | TGTGCCAGCAGCTTAACGGGGGGGTCCTACGAGCAGTACTTC | CASSLTGGSYEQYF
TRBJ1-5 | 15 | TRBV25-1 | TRBD1 | - | TGTGCCAGCAGCTCGACAGGGTCAGGCAATCAGCCCCAGCATTTT | CASSSTGSGNQPQHF
TRBJ2-1 | 16 | TRBV9 | - | - | TGTGCCAGCAGCGCCCTACCGGGATCGACGAACAATGAGCAGTTCTTC | CASSALPGSTNNEQFF
TRBJ1-2 | 16 | TRBV6-1 | - | - | TGTGCCAGCAGTGTGGGTCCCGACAGACAGTCCTATGGCTACACCTTC | CASSVGPDRQSYGYTF
TRBJ2-7 | 14 | TRBV7-6 | - | - | TGTGCCAGCAGCTTTAACCGAGAGGGGTACGAGCAGTACTTC | CASSFNREGYEQYF
TRBJ1-2 | 13 | TRBV6-6 | - | - | TGTGCCAGCAGGGACAAAGAGTACTATGGCTACACCTTC | CASRDKEYYGYTF
TRBJ2-4 | 13 | TRBV29-1 | TRBD1 | - | TGCAGCGTAGGGACAGGGGACGGCGGCATTCAGTACTTC | CSVGTGDGGIQYF
TRBJ1-5 | 15 | TRBV6-4 | TRBD1 | many | TGTGCCAGCAGTGACTCGACAGGGGGCAATCAGCCCCAGCATTTT | CASSDSTGGNQPQHF
TRBJ2-6 | 18 | TRBV27 | - | - | TGTGCCAGCAGTTTCATCCAGGACATCTTCTCTGGGGCCAACGTCCTGACTTTC | CASSFIQDIFSGANVLTF
TRBJ2-3 | 15 | TRBV6-6 | TRBD2 | many | TGTGCCAGCAGACCTAGCGGGAGGGCCTCCGATACGCAGTATTTT | CASRPSGRASDTQYF
TRBJ1-1 | 14 | TRBV19 | - | - | TGTGCCAGTAGTAGTAGGGGCACCTACACTGAAGCTTTCTTT | CASSSRGTYTEAFF
TRBJ2-7 | 15 | TRBV25-1 | - | - | TGTGCCAGCAGCATTCCTGGGTCGCAATCCTACGAGCAGTACTTC | CASSIPGSQSYEQYF
TRBJ1-1 | 13 | TRBV30 | - | few | TGTGCCTGGAATATTGGGCGGAGCACTGAAGCTTTCTTT | CAWNIGRSTEAFF
TRBJ2-1 | 14 | TRBV9 | TRBD2 | - | TGTGCCAGCAGCGTAGCGGGAGGGTCGGATGAGCAGTTCTTC | CASSVAGGSDEQFF
TRBJ1-1 | 15 | TRBV11-3 | - | - | TGTGCCAGCAGCCGGAGAATGGGGGGCTCCACTGAAGCTTTCTTT | CASSRRMGGSTEAFF
TRBJ2-7 | 14 | TRBV19 | - | - | TGTGCCAGTAGTACCCCGGCAGGTACCTACGAGCAGTACTTC | CASSTPAGTYEQYF
TRBJ2-7 | 14 | TRBV14 | - | - | TGTGCCAGCAGCCAAGTAGGGAACTCCTACGAGCAGTACTTC | CASSQVGNSYEQYF
TRBJ1-1 | 11 | TRBV19 | - | - | TGTGCCAGCGAGGGGGGGACTGAAGCTTTCTTT | CASEGGTEAFF
TRBJ1-1 | 13 | TRBV21-1 | - | - | TGTGCCACGCTCCCAGGACGGCTCACTGAAGCTTTCTTT | CATLPGRLTEAFF
TRBJ2-7 | 15 | TRBV7-9 | - | once | TGTGCCAGCAGCCCCATCCAGGGGCCCCTTTACGAGCAGTACTTC | CASSPIQGPLYEQYF
TRBJ1-2 | 13 | TRBV5-1 | - | - | TGCGCCAGCAGCCCCGACGGCTACTATGGCTACACCTTC | CASSPDGYYGYTF
TRBJ1-1 | 11 | TRBV28 | - | - | TGTGCCAGCAGCCTAGGGGGGTGGGCTTTCTTT | CASSLGGWAFF
TRBJ2-3 | 12 | TRBV29-1 | - | - | TGCAGCGTTGAAGAGAACACAGATACGCAGTATTTT | CSVEENTDTQYF
TRBJ2-5 | 14 | TRBV10-2 | - | once | TGCGCCAGCACGAGTCTCCTGCAACAAGAGACCCAGTACTTC | CASTSLLQQETQYF
TRBJ2-7 | 17 | TRBV5-8 | - | few | TGTGCCAGCAGCCCCCCCCCGGAATCGCGGGGTACCTACGAGCAGTACTTC | CASSPPPESRGTYEQYF
TRBJ2-7 | 14 | TRBV30 | - | - | TGTGCCTGGAGTGTAGGGCTTAGCTCCTACGAGCAGTACTTC | CAWSVGLSSYEQYF
TRBJ1-2 | 16 | TRBV28 | - | - | TGTGCCAGCCGTTCTCCTGGTCTCTGGTCTAACTATGGCTACACCTTC | CASRSPGLWSNYGYTF
TRBJ2-7 | 14 | TRBV4-1 | - | - | TGCGCCAGCAGCCAAGGTCCAGGTTACTACGAGCAGTACTTC | CASSQGPGYYEQYF
TRBJ2-1 | 13 | TRBV29-1 | TRBD2 | few | TGCAGCGTTGGAGCGGGAGGACTCAATGAGCAGTTCTTC | CSVGAGGLNEQFF
TRBJ1-2 | 15 | TRBV28 | - | - | TGTGCCAGCAGTTTGGCAGGAACCGCTAACTATGGCTACACCTTC | CASSLAGTANYGYTF
TRBJ2-6 | 21 | TRBV28 | TRBD2 | - | TGTGCCAGCAGTTTTATCGTCCGGACTAGCGGGCCCCTCTCTGGGGCCAACGTCCTGACTTTC | CASSFIVRTSGPLSGANVLTF
TRBJ1-2 | 14 | TRBV19 | - | - | TGTGCCAGTAGTATAGCTGGGGCTAGAGATGGCTACACCTTC | CASSIAGARDGYTF